This TCR beta chain was captured by sequencing in a study of blood T cell repertoires in COVID-19. Study as a whole: Researchers got acute and convalescent COVID-19 samples from the United States, Italy and Spain. T cells, B-cell-depleted T cells, or PBMCs provided the cDNA or gDNA that served as material.

The CDR3 sequence is 17 residues long. The V and J ends lost 3 bases and 3 bases, in that order; junction bases with no gene match: 12. Germline loops: CDR1 LNHNV, CDR2 YYDKDF (reference sequence). The authors' processing: From reference gene primer amplification, estimates of nucleated cell counts were derived. TCRdb's table, derived via immunoSEQ multiplex PCR, lists solely in-frame clones and lacks some. V and J calls and clone size come straight from that table; D and trimming were deduced from the DNA. Found here are under 200,000 clones, around nine tenths of them singletons; the top ten hold 2.1%.

J is TRBJ2-7 and V is TRBV15, with 9 bases matching TRBD1. This receptor was obtained from a man between 65 and 85 years old with active or convalescent COVID-19. Material: peripheral blood. The CDR3 region has the DNA TGTGCCACCAGCAGGGACAGGGGTGGCGGGTTCCTCTACGAGCAGTACTTC. It yields the protein CATSRDRGGGFLYEQYF.